Each of the 19 T cell receptor beta chains below was sequenced from the same sample in a study of a mutant IDH1 vaccine in newly diagnosed glioma. The time point here: baseline, week 1 (first vaccination visit). The treatment was: pre-vaccination baseline after standard-of-care therapy. Some clones are missing from TCRdb's copy, which holds only in-frame ones; the method was immunoSEQ multiplex PCR. The sample contains about 15,000 clones, 75% to 90% of which appear only once. Sample: PBMCs, taken from a glioma patient treated with radiotherapy, temozolomide or both. All receptors come from a middle-aged woman with glioma. Some clones in this sample may be carry-over from other donors' samples.

The chain combines TRBV5-5 with TRBJ2-6; unclear D gene. Germline CDR1 and CDR2: SGHKS and YYEKEE (reference sequence). This CDR3 has 15 amino acids. The ends were cut back, 3 bases at V and 0 bases at J, with 7 bases in the middle. Here the CDR3 reads CASSWDSSGANVLTF. For the CDR3, the DNA is TGTGCCAGCAGCTGGGATAGCTCTGGGGCCAACGTCCTGACTTTC.

The chain carries TRBV12-5 and TRBJ1-5, with 10 positions matching TRBD1. J gave up 4 bases and V 5 bases, and 8 bases lay outside the gene matches. Germline V CDR1 and CDR2: LGHNT, FRNRAP. The CDR3 is 16 amino acids. DNA for the CDR3: TGTGCTAGTGGTACCTCCGGGACAGGGGTAAATCAGCCCCAGCATTTT. Protein product: CASGTSGTGVNQPQHF.

The chain recombines TRBV18 with TRBJ2-2; maybe TRBD2 (6 bases). The CDR3 spans 18 residues. The germline gives CDR1 KGHSH, CDR2 LQKENI. V dropped 3 bases and J dropped 2 bases, with 19 bases sitting between them. The CDR3 reads CASSPSGGQRTNTGELFF. Written as DNA, the CDR3 is TGTGCCAGCTCACCTAGCGGTGGGCAGCGTACTAACACCGGGGAGCTGTTTTTT.

This chain connects TRBV7-9 to TRBJ2-3, with TRBD2 matching over 9 bases. This CDR3 comprises 15 residues. Germline lookup yields CDR1 SEHNR and CDR2 FQNEAQ (reference sequence). The trim removed 5 bases at V and 3 bases at J, leaving 6 bases unmatched. CDR3 amino acids: CASSPSSGGTDTQYF. In DNA form, the CDR3 reads TGTGCCAGCAGCCCGAGTAGCGGGGGTACAGATACGCAGTATTTT.

In this sample, this clone turned up a few times. This chain links TRBV6-5 with TRBJ1-1, with D unclear. V lost 4 bases to trimming and J lost 1 base, with 7 bases between them. From germline, CDR1 is MNHEY and CDR2 SVGAGI. This CDR3 has 13 amino acids. The CDR3 DNA sequence: TGTGCCAGCAGTTTGGGTGGGAACACTGAAGCTTTCTTT. This encodes CASSLGGNTEAFF.

The chain combines TRBV9 with TRBJ1-1; D might be TRBD1 (6 bases). V was pared by 0 bases and J by 4 bases, with 16 bases between. Germline assignment: CDR1 SGDLS and CDR2 YYNGEE. The CDR3 sequence is 16 residues long. DNA of the CDR3: TGTGCCAGCAGCGTAGCCAAGGGGGGTGATGGCACTGAAGCTTTCTTT. Its translation: CASSVAKGGDGTEAFF.

V and J are TRBV6-1 and TRBJ2-6; TRBD1 might be the D (5 bases). V gave up 6 bases and J gave up 2 bases, with 11 bases separating them. The CDR3 has 15 residues. Germline V gives CDR1 MNHNS, CDR2 SASEGT. The CDR3 is CASRESGTGANVLTF. CDR3 coding DNA: TGTGCCAGCAGAGAGTCAGGGACTGGGGCCAACGTCCTGACTTTC.

This chain uses TRBV19 with TRBJ1-1; 10 nucleotides agree with TRBD1. Looked up from germline, CDR1 is LNHDA and CDR2 is SQIVND (reference sequence). After removal of 5 bases from V and 0 bases from J, the junction contained 6 bases not matched to a gene. This CDR3 is 16 amino acids long. The CDR3 DNA reads as TGTGCCAGTAGTGACAGGGGGCGGGCTATGAACACTGAAGCTTTCTTT. Its protein product is CASSDRGRAMNTEAFF.

The J gene is TRBJ2-1, the V gene TRBV5-4; 7 bases line up with TRBD2. CDR1 and CDR2 (germline): SGHNT, YYREEE (reference sequence). The CDR3 is made up of 15 amino acids. Germline trimming cut 0 bases from V and 2 bases from J; bases unmatched to any gene: 2. The CDR3 bases are TGTGCCAGCAGCTTGGCCGGGGGGACCTACAATGAGCAGTTCTTC. Encoded protein: CASSLAGGTYNEQFF.

The chain carries TRBV27 and TRBJ2-1; 10 nucleotides line up with TRBD2. V gave up 6 bases and J gave up 9 bases; unmatched junction bases: 5. Germline assignment: CDR1 MNHEY and CDR2 SMNVEV (reference sequence). The CDR3 is made up of 13 amino acids. The CDR3 is CASRASGGREQFF. Here the CDR3 DNA reads TGTGCCAGCAGGGCTAGCGGGGGCCGTGAGCAGTTCTTC.

This chain joins TRBV27 and TRBJ2-1; possible D gene TRBD2, 5 bases. The CDR3 consists of 15 residues. With 2 bases removed from V and 6 bases from J, the gap between germline ends came to 14 bases. CDR1 MNHEY and CDR2 SMNVEV come from the germline V gene (reference sequence). The DNA for the CDR3 is TGTGCCAGCAGTTTAAGGGAGCGGTCGTTCAATGAGCAGTTCTTC. It is translated as CASSLRERSFNEQFF.

V and J are TRBV7-3 and TRBJ2-1; no firm D call. The V end was cut by 2 bases, the J end by 1 base, with 12 bases between. The CDR3 totals 16 residues. Germline CDR1 and CDR2: SGHTA and FQGTGA. The CDR3 reads CASSLFSGNSYNEQFF. DNA of the CDR3: TGTGCCAGCAGCTTATTCTCGGGTAATTCCTACAATGAGCAGTTCTTC. The complete variable domain, with remaining parts taken from reference TRBV7-3 and TRBJ2-1, reads GAGVSQTPSNKVTEKGKYVELRCDPISGHTALYWYRQSLGQGPEFLIYFQGTGAADDSGLPNDRFFAVRPEGSVSTLKIQRTERGDSAVYLCASSLFSGNSYNEQFFGPGTRLTVL.

This chain connects TRBV7-6 to TRBJ1-5; possibly TRBD1 for D (5 bases). V was cut by 0 bases and J by 3 bases, with 9 bases left in between. The germline V gene has CDR1 SGHVS and CDR2 FNYEAQ. The CDR3 totals 15 residues. DNA of the CDR3: TGTGCCAGCAGCTTAGCTGGGGGAAACAATCAGCCCCAGCATTTT. Translated: CASSLAGGNNQPQHF.

The rearrangement links TRBV7-6 to TRBJ2-7; D assignment may be TRBD1 or TRBD2 (5 bases each). The CDR3 runs 15 residues. The V gene's germline CDR1 is SGHVS and CDR2 FNYEAQ. The V gene lost 0 bases and the J gene lost 2 bases, with 11 bases spanning the gap. CDR3 nucleotide sequence: TGTGCCAGCAGCTTAGCGGGGGACGGAACCTACGAGCAGTACTTC. It yields the protein CASSLAGDGTYEQYF. The full variable domain, with the rest looked up from reference TRBV7-6 and TRBJ2-7, is GAGVSQSPRYKVTKRGQDVALRCDPISGHVSLYWYRQALGQGPEFLTYFNYEAQQDKSGLPNDRFSAERPEGSISTLTIQRTEQRDSAMYRCASSLAGDGTYEQYFGPGTRLTVT.

This chain uses TRBV6-5 with TRBJ1-3; unclear D gene. Between the trimmed V and J ends, which lost 7 bases and 3 bases, there was a span of 10 bases. In germline, CDR1 is MNHEY, CDR2 SVGAGI. This CDR3 has 13 residues. The chain's CDR3 is CASTPGHGNTIYF. DNA of the CDR3: TGTGCCAGCACTCCGGGCCATGGAAACACCATATATTTT.

V usage is TRBV4-1 and J usage is TRBJ1-1; D gene uncertain. The CDR3 runs 14 residues. Per the germline V gene, CDR1 is MGHRA and CDR2 is YSYEKL. Trimming removed 4 bases at V and 1 base at J, with 10 bases between. The CDR3 nucleotides are TGCGCCAGCAGCCTTAGAGGCGGGAACACTGAAGCTTTCTTT. It translates to CASSLRGGNTEAFF.

V and J are TRBV5-1 and TRBJ2-3, with D perhaps matching TRBD1 or TRBD2 (5 bases each). V dropped 4 bases and J dropped 3 bases, with 18 bases sitting between them. The germline gives CDR1 SGHRS, CDR2 YFSETQ. The CDR3 is 16 residues long. CDR3 nucleotide sequence: TGCGCCAGCAGCCCGGGGCGGAGCCCCCGTACAGATACGCAGTATTTT. This gives the protein CASSPGRSPRTDTQYF.

Only a few counts were recorded for this clone. The V and J genes are TRBV2 and TRBJ1-1; tentatively, D is TRBD1 (6 bases). Trimming took 5 bases from V and 5 from J, leaving 18 bases between them. The CDR3 is 15 amino acids. Looked up from germline, CDR1 is SNHLY and CDR2 is FYNNEI. DNA for the CDR3: TGTGCCAGCAGTCGTCGAATGGGGGCCGCAACTGAAGCTTTCTTT. Encoded protein: CASSRRMGAATEAFF.

The chain uses TRBV9 and TRBJ2-2; TRBD2 matches at 7 bases. The CDR3 length is 16 residues. J gave up 4 bases and V 2 bases, and 8 bases lay outside the gene matches. The germline CDR1 and CDR2 sequences are SGDLS and YYNGEE. Written as DNA, the CDR3 is TGTGCCAGCAGCGTGGAAACTAGCGCCGGCACCGGGGAGCTGTTTTTT. This translates into CASSVETSAGTGELFF.